This T cell receptor (beta chain) originates from a study of shared T cell receptors in the human thymus. The table lists this clone with a few counts. Only in-frame clones appear in the TCRdb table, and some are missing; sequencing was by immunoSEQ multiplex PCR. Of hundreds of thousands of clones listed, around 89% were seen once; the top ten hold 0.0095% to 0.012%. The same data also went into a second study, on human thymus T cells. This second study says: Healthy Finnish infants having corrective surgery for congenital heart defects served as donors. The thymus was resected at corrective cardiac surgery. V and J gene usage appeared biased in thymic and blood repertoires.

The sequence came from a boy younger than two with a congenital heart defect. The sequenced material came from thymocytes.

As DNA, the CDR3 is TGTGCCAGCAGTGGATCTAGCGGTTCGGAGCAGTTCTTC. This sequence encodes CASSGSSGSEQFF. The rearrangement uses TRBV27 and TRBJ2-1; 7 nucleotides line up with TRBD2. The V segment lost 5 bases and the J segment 10 bases; nucleotides outside the gene matches: 8. The CDR3 is made up of 13 amino acids. Per germline, CDR1 MNHEY and CDR2 SMNVEV (reference sequence).